What follows are 24 T cell receptor beta chains derived from one specimen sequenced in a study of cytomegalovirus exposure and HLA in healthy donors (dated by TCRdb to 2016 to 2017). Receptor amplification or capture employed the immunoSEQ multiplex PCR assay. A mixture of 60 forward primers for TCR Vbeta segments and 13 reverse primers for TCR Jbeta segments was used in the multiplex PCR. This immuneACCESS table, as held by TCRdb, lists in-frame sequences with V and J called but not all clones. Of the missing ones, under half trace to an unresolved V gene in checked studies; the others have no known cause. The sample table gives 180,000 or so clones. The top ten constitute roughly 0.7% of the sample. The sequenced material came from PBMCs. These receptors all stem from a boy between 5 and 17 years old in good health and CMV-seronegative.

CDR3 DNA: TGTGCCAGCAGTTTCGGGGGGGCCTCGGGTGAGCAGTTCTTC. Translating it yields CASSFGGASGEQFF. The chain combines TRBV6-5 with TRBJ2-1; 8 nucleotides agree with TRBD2. J was trimmed by 9 bases and V by 4 bases; bases with no gene match: 8. Germline assignment: CDR1 MNHEY and CDR2 SVGAGI. The length of the CDR3 is 14 residues.

This chain joins TRBV30 and TRBJ1-1, with no clear D. Deletions cut 0 bases from V and 0 bases from J, with 8 bases between. The CDR3 consists of 14 residues. CDR1 GTSNPN and CDR2 SVGIG come from the germline V gene (reference sequence). CDR3 sequence reads: CAWSVTVMNTEAFF. The CDR3 DNA is TGTGCCTGGAGTGTAACAGTCATGAACACTGAAGCTTTCTTT. Variable domain in full (rest from reference TRBV30 and TRBJ1-1): SQTIHQWPATLVQPVGSPLSLECTVEGTSNPNLYWYRQAAGRGLQLLFYSVGIGQISSEVPQNLSASRPQDRQFILSSKKLLLSDSGFYLCAWSVTVMNTEAFFGQGTRLTVV.

The rearrangement joins TRBV4-1 to TRBJ2-5, with TRBD2 as a possible D gene (6 bases). Between the trimmed V and J ends, which lost 0 bases and 5 bases, there was a span of 22 bases. CDR3 length: 18 amino acids. Germline V gives CDR1 MGHRA, CDR2 YSYEKL. The CDR3 sequence is CASSQEALGKGGGETQYF. The DNA of the CDR3 is TGCGCCAGCAGCCAAGAAGCTTTAGGAAAGGGAGGAGGGGAGACCCAGTACTTC.

The chain is built from TRBV2 and TRBJ1-2, with D possibly being TRBD1 (5 bases). The CDR3 is made up of 13 amino acids. Germline CDR1 reads SNHLY; CDR2 reads FYNNEI. Trimming pared 4 bases from V and 4 bases from J, leaving 10 bases between. Here the CDR3 reads CASSVGRTYGYTF. The CDR3 DNA reads as TGTGCCAGCAGTGTGGGGCGAACCTATGGCTACACCTTC.

The chain links TRBV4-3 to TRBJ2-5, with TRBD1 as a possible D gene (6 bases). The germline V gene encodes CDR1 LGHNA and CDR2 YSLEER. The CDR3 is 15 amino acids. Trimming pared 0 bases from V and 4 bases from J, leaving 12 bases between. CDR3 DNA sequence: TGCGCCAGCAGCCAAGATCGGGACAAGAGAGAGACCCAGTACTTC. Translation: CASSQDRDKRETQYF.

V is TRBV4-2 and J is TRBJ2-3, with 10 bases aligning to TRBD2. CDR1 and CDR2 from the germline V gene are LGHNA and YNFKEQ. V lost 7 bases, J lost 4 bases, and 14 bases stayed unmatched. This CDR3 contains 17 residues. The CDR3 DNA reads TGTGCCAGCACCCCAAAGGCCAGCGGGGGGGAGTCAGATACGCAGTATTTT. Its translation is CASTPKASGGESDTQYF.

The V call is TRBV30, the J call TRBJ1-1, with D possibly matching TRBD1 (6 bases). CDR1 and CDR2 from the germline V gene are GTSNPN and SVGIG (reference sequence). The CDR3 is 13 amino acids. The V gene lost 2 bases and the J gene lost 4 bases, with 11 bases spanning the gap. CDR3 in amino acids: CAWSRVQGTEAFF. CDR3 in DNA: TGTGCCTGGAGTAGGGTACAGGGCACTGAAGCTTTCTTT. The full variable domain, its missing parts supplied by reference TRBV30 and TRBJ1-1, is SQTIHQWPATLVQPVGSPLSLECTVEGTSNPNLYWYRQAAGRGLQLLFYSVGIGQISSEVPQNLSASRPQDRQFILSSKKLLLSDSGFYLCAWSRVQGTEAFFGQGTRLTVV.

The chain links TRBV18 to TRBJ1-4, with 10 nucleotides matching TRBD1. Trimming cost V 3 bases and J 15 bases; bases outside gene matches: 10. The CDR3 contains 14 residues. CDR1 is KGHSH, CDR2 LQKENI, per germline. DNA for the CDR3: TGTGCCAGCTCACCCGTCCCGGGACAGGGGTTGGTGTTTTTT. Translation gives CASSPVPGQGLVFF. The full variable domain, in which reference TRBV18 and TRBJ1-4 provide the parts outside the CDR3, is NAGVMQNPRHLVRRRGQEARLRCSPMKGHSHVYWYRQLPEEGLKFMVYLQKENIIDESGMPKERFSAEFPKEGPSILRIQQVVRGDSAAYFCASSPVPGQGLVFFGSGTQLSVL.

The chain recombines TRBV5-6 with TRBJ1-2, with D perhaps matching TRBD1 (6 bases). The CDR3 extends over 12 amino acids. The V end lost 1 base, the J end lost 8 bases, and 9 bases lay between the germline ends. The germline V gene encodes CDR1 SGHDT and CDR2 YYEEEE. As DNA, the CDR3 is TGTGCCAGCAGCTTGAACAGGGCGGGCTACACCTTC. Amino acid sequence: CASSLNRAGYTF.

This chain links TRBV25-1 with TRBJ1-2; D gene uncertain. Germline V lookup: CDR1 MGHDK, CDR2 SYGVNS. The V end was cut by 0 bases, the J end by 5 bases, with 10 bases between. The CDR3 extends over 14 amino acids. CDR3 residues: CASSEYEVVYGYTF. CDR3 in DNA: TGTGCCAGCAGTGAATACGAGGTGGTGTATGGCTACACCTTC.

This chain uses TRBV6-5 with TRBJ2-7; maybe TRBD2 (5 bases). Germline V CDR1 and CDR2: MNHEY, SVGAGI. This CDR3 spans 14 amino acids. V was cut by 5 bases and J by 3 bases, with 14 bases left in between. The DNA for the CDR3 is TGTGCCAGCAGTCGAGGACGGGAAGGCTACGAGCAGTACTTC. It encodes CASSRGREGYEQYF.

The rearrangement links TRBV7-8 to TRBJ1-2; 7 bases match TRBD1. Trimming cost V 4 bases and J 4 bases; bases outside gene matches: 6. Germline CDR1 is SGHVS and CDR2 is FQNEAQ. There are 14 residues in the CDR3. This CDR3 reads CASSSQAGGYGYTF. Here the CDR3 DNA reads TGTGCCAGCAGCTCCCAGGCAGGGGGCTATGGCTACACCTTC.

The gene calls are TRBV28 and TRBJ2-2, with TRBD1 matching 10 bases. V lost 6 bases, J lost 6 bases, and 7 bases stayed unmatched. This CDR3 has 15 residues. In germline, CDR1 is MDHEN, CDR2 SYDVKM. CDR3 in amino acids: CASRGAGQGAGELFF. The CDR3 DNA is TGTGCCAGCAGGGGGGCCGGACAGGGGGCCGGGGAGCTGTTTTTT.

The chain uses TRBV18 and TRBJ1-1; 10 positions match TRBD1. V lost 3 bases to trimming and J lost 1 base; unmatched junction nucleotides: 11. The CDR3 totals 18 residues. Germline lookup yields CDR1 KGHSH and CDR2 LQKENI. CDR3: CASSPTGGLIMRNTEAFF. The CDR3, as DNA: TGTGCCAGCTCACCGACAGGGGGCCTAATCATGAGGAACACTGAAGCTTTCTTT.

The chain carries TRBV7-9 and TRBJ2-5; 9 bases line up with TRBD2. The V gene's germline CDR1 is SEHNR and CDR2 FQNEAQ (reference sequence). The CDR3 contains 16 residues. V gave up 6 bases and J gave up 1 base; unmatched junction bases: 9. The CDR3 here is CASSSALTSGQETQYF. CDR3 nucleotides: TGTGCCAGCAGTTCTGCCCTGACTAGCGGCCAAGAGACCCAGTACTTC.

This chain links TRBV18 with TRBJ2-1; a possible D gene is TRBD2 (6 bases). The CDR3 loop spans 14 amino acids. V was shortened by 3 bases and J by 6 bases, with 12 bases between the two germline ends. Germline V gives CDR1 KGHSH, CDR2 LQKENI. The CDR3 DNA reads as TGTGCCAGCTCACCTTACGGGGGAGCCAATGAGCAGTTCTTC. Residues: CASSPYGGANEQFF.

V gene TRBV6-1 combines with J gene TRBJ1-6, with D perhaps TRBD1 (5 bases). Germline CDR1 reads MNHNS; CDR2 reads SASEGT. V lost 2 bases and J 0 bases, leaving 8 bases between the germline ends. CDR3 length: 16 amino acids. The CDR3 spells CASSERQSSYNSPLHF. CDR3 sequence (DNA): TGTGCCAGCAGTGAAAGACAGAGCTCCTATAATTCACCCCTCCACTTT.

J is TRBJ1-2 and V is TRBV5-1; D is unresolved. CDR3 length equals 16 residues. V was cut by 0 bases and J by 2 bases, with 14 bases left in between. Germline CDR1 is SGHRS and CDR2 is YFSETQ. CDR3 sequence: CASSLEGALLNYGYTF. The CDR3 nucleotides read TGCGCCAGCAGCTTGGAAGGCGCTCTACTAAACTATGGCTACACCTTC.

This chain connects TRBV7-8 to TRBJ2-7; no reliable D call. Germline values: CDR1 SGHVS, CDR2 FQNEAQ. V shed 7 bases and J shed 6 bases, with 19 bases lying between them. This CDR3 region has 14 residues. In nucleotides, the CDR3 is TGTGCCAGCATCCTTGACCGGGTTAGGCTCGAGCAGTACTTC. Amino acids: CASILDRVRLEQYF.

This chain uses TRBV9 with TRBJ1-4; TRBD1 is a possible D gene (6 bases). Trimming took 4 bases from V and 12 from J, leaving 19 bases between them. This CDR3 has 14 amino acids. Germline-derived CDR1 and CDR2 are SGDLS and YYNGEE. CDR3 sequence reads: CASSPGQPLGELFF. CDR3 sequence (DNA): TGTGCCAGCAGCCCAGGACAGCCCCTGGGGGAACTGTTTTTT.

To note about this clone: A junction boundary mismatches the germline segment, possibly from a read error. CDR3 in amino acids: CASSSQGADEQYF. CDR3 DNA sequence: TGTGCTAGCAGCTCACAGGGGGCCGACGAGCAGTACTTC. The chain recombines TRBV7-7 with TRBJ2-7, with 9 bases identical to TRBD1. Germline V lookup: CDR1 SSHAT, CDR2 FNYEAQ (reference sequence). This CDR3 is 13 amino acids long. The full variable domain, completed using reference TRBV7-7 and TRBJ2-7, is GAGVSQSPRYKVTKRGQDVTLRCDPISSHATLYWYQQALGQGPEFLTYFNYEAQPDKSGLPSDRFSAERPEGSISTLTIQRTEQRDSAMYRCASSSQGADEQYFGPGTRLTVT.

This rearrangement joins TRBV5-1 to TRBJ2-7; TRBD2 agrees at 14 bases. CDR1 is SGHRS and CDR2 is YFSETQ in the germline V gene. This CDR3 has 20 amino acids. The J segment lost 0 bases and the V segment lost 4 bases, leaving 15 bases of the junction unmatched. CDR3 nucleotide sequence: TGCGCCAGCAGCCGAGGGCAAGGGACTAGCGGGGGCCAAAGCTCCTACGAGCAGTACTTC. It specifies CASSRGQGTSGGQSSYEQYF.

The J gene is TRBJ1-2, the V gene TRBV9; D gene ambiguous. Looked up from germline, CDR1 is SGDLS and CDR2 is YYNGEE. CDR3 length equals 13 residues. Trimming took off 1 base at V and 4 bases at J, with 8 bases between the two ends. CDR3 amino acids: CASSVNSGYGYTF. The DNA of the CDR3 is TGTGCCAGCAGCGTAAATTCCGGCTATGGCTACACCTTC.

The J gene is TRBJ2-3, the V gene TRBV18, with D perhaps matching TRBD1 (5 bases). Germline V gene data show CDR1 as KGHSH and CDR2 as LQKENI. V gave up 3 bases and J gave up 2 bases, with 9 bases separating them. CDR3 length: 14 residues. The CDR3 DNA is TGTGCCAGCTCACCGACAGTGGACACAGATACGCAGTATTTT. Residues: CASSPTVDTDTQYF.